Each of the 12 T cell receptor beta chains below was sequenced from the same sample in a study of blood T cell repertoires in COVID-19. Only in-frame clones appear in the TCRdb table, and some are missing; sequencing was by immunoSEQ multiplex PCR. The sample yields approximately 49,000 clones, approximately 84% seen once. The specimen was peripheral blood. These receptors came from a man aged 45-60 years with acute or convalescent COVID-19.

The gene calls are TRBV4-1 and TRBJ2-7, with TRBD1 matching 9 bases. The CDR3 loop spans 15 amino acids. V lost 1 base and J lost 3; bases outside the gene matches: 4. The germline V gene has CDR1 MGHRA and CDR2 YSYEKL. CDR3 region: CASSQGTGQGYEQYF. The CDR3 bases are TGCGCCAGCAGCCAAGGGACGGGACAGGGCTACGAGCAGTACTTC.

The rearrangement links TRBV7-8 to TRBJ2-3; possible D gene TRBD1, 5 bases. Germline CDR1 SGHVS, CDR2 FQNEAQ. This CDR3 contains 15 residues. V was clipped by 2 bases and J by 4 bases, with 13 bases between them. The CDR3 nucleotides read TGTGCCAGCAGCTTAAAAGTCGCCAGGGCAGATACGCAGTATTTT. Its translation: CASSLKVARADTQYF.

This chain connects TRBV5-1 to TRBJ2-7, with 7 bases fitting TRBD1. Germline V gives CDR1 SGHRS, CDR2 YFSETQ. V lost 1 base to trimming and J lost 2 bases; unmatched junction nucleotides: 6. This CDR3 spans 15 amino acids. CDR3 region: CASSLRQGPTYEQYF. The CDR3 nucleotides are TGCGCCAGCAGCTTGCGACAGGGACCTACCTACGAGCAGTACTTC.

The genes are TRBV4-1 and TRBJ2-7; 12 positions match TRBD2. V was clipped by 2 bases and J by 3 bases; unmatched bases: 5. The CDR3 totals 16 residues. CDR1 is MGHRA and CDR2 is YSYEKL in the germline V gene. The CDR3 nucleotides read TGCGCCAGCAGCCAAAGACTAGCGGGAGAGGGCTACGAGCAGTACTTC. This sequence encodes CASSQRLAGEGYEQYF.

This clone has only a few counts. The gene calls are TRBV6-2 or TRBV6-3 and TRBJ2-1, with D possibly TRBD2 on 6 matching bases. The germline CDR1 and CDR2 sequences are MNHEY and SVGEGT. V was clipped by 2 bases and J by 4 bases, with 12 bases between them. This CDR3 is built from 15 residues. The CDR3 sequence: CASSYGGGVYNEQFF. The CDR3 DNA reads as TGTGCCAGCAGTTACGGAGGCGGGGTATACAATGAGCAGTTCTTC.

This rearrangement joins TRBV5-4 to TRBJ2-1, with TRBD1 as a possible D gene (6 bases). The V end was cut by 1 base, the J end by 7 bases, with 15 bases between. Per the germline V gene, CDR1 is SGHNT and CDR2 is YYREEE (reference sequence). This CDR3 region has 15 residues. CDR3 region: CASSLKTGAVNEQFF. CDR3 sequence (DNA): TGTGCCAGCAGCTTGAAGACAGGCGCTGTAAATGAGCAGTTCTTC.

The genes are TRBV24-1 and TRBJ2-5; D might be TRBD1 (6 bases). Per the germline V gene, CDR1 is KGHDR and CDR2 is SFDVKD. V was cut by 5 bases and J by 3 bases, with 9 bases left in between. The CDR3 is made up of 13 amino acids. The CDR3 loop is CATSAAGEETQYF. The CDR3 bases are TGTGCCACCAGTGCGGCAGGGGAAGAGACCCAGTACTTC.

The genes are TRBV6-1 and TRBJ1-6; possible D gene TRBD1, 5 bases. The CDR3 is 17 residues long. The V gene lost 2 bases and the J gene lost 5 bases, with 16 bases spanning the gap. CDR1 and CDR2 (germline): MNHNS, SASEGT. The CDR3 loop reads CASSEIPPQGNNSPLHF. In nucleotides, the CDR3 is TGTGCCAGCAGTGAAATTCCCCCGCAGGGCAATAATTCACCCCTCCACTTT.

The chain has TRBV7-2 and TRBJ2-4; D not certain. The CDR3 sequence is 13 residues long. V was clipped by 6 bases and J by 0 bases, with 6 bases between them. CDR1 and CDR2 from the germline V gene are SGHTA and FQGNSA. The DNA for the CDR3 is TGTGCCAGCAGGAGTGAAGCCAAAAACATTCAGTACTTC. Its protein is CASRSEAKNIQYF. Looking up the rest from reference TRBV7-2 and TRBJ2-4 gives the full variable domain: GAGVSQSPSNKVTEKGKDVELRCDPISGHTALYWYRQSLGQGLEFLIYFQGNSAPDKSGLPSDRFSAERTGGSVSTLTIQRTQQEDSAVYLCASRSEAKNIQYFGAGTRLSVL.

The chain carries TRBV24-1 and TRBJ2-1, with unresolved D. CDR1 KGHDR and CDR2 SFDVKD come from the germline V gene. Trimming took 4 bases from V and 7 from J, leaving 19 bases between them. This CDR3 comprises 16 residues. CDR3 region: CATSDSSVSIRNEQFF. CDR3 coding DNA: TGTGCCACCAGTGACTCCTCGGTGTCTATACGGAATGAGCAGTTCTTC.

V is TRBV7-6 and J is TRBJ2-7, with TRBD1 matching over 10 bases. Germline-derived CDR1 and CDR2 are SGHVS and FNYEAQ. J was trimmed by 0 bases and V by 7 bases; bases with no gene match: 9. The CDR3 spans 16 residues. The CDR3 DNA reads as TGTGCCAGCATCCCGGGACAGGGGACGAGCTCCTACGAGCAGTACTTC. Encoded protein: CASIPGQGTSSYEQYF.

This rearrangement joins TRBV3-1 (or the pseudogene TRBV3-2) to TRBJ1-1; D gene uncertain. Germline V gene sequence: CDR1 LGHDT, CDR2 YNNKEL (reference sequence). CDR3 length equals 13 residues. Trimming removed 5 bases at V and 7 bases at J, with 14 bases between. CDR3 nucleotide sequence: TGTGCCAGCAGCGCAACATCCCTTATTGAAGCTTTCTTT. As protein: CASSATSLIEAFF.